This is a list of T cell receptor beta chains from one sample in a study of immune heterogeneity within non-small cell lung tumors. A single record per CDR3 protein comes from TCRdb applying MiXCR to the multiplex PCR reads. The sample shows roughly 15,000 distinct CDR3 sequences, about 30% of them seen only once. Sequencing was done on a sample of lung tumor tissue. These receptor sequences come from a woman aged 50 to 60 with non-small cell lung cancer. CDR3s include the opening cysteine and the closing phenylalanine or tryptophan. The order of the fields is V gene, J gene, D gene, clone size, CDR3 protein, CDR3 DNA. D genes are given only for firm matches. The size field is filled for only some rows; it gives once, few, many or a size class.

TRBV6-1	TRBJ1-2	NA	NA	CASSETYYGYTF	TGTGCCAGCAGTGAAACATACTATGGCTACACCTTC
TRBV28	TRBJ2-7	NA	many	CASSPYAGLGGYEQYF	TGTGCCAGCAGTCCTTATGCCGGCCTAGGTGGGTACGAGCAGTACTTC
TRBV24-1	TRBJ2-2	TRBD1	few	CATSESPGQGVSGELFF	TGTGCCACCAGTGAGTCCCCGGGGCAGGGGGTCTCCGGGGAGCTGTTTTTT
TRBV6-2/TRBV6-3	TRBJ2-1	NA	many	CASSYSQDREEQFF	TGTGCCAGCAGTTACTCACAGGACCGGGAGGAGCAGTTCTTC
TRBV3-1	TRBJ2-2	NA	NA	CASSQGRQTGELFF	TGTGCCAGCAGCCAGGGCAGACAAACCGGGGAGCTGTTTTTT
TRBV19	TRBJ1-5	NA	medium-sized	CASRWGRGTTYSNQPQHF	TGTGCCAGTAGATGGGGGAGAGGTACCACCTATAGCAATCAGCCCCAGCATTTT
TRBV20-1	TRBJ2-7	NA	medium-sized	CSVRPSGASRDEQYF	TGCAGTGTACGGCCCTCAGGGGCCAGCCGAGACGAGCAGTACTTC
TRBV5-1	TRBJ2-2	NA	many	CASSLVGANTGELFF	TGCGCCAGCAGCTTGGTTGGGGCGAACACCGGGGAGCTGTTTTTT
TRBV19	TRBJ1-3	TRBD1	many	CASSITGASSGNTIYF	TGTGCCAGTAGTATTACAGGGGCAAGCTCTGGAAACACCATATATTTT
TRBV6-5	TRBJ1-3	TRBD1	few	CASSYQQGKGNTIYF	TGTGCCAGCAGTTACCAACAGGGGAAAGGAAACACCATATATTTT
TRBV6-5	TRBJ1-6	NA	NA	CASSYSGKGVSPLHF	TGTGCCAGCAGTTACTCGGGAAAGGGGGTTTCACCCCTCCACTTT
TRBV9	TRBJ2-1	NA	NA	CASSRYELLTPNEQFF	TGTGCCAGCAGCAGGTACGAGCTTTTAACCCCCAATGAGCAGTTCTTC
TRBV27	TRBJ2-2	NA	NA	CAISPAVVNTGELFF	TGTGCCATCAGTCCCGCGGTAGTCAATACCGGGGAGCTGTTTTTT
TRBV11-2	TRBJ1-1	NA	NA	CASSLGGFGEAFF	TGTGCCAGCAGCTTAGGGGGTTTCGGTGAAGCTTTCTTT
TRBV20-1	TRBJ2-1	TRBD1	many	CSARRWDRVNEQFF	TGCAGTGCTAGGAGGTGGGACAGGGTGAATGAGCAGTTCTTC
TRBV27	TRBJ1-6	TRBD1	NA	CASRTGDNSPLHF	TGTGCCAGCAGGACAGGGGATAATTCACCCCTCCACTTT
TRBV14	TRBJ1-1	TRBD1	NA	CASSRYRGGGTEAFF	TGTGCCAGCAGCCGATACAGGGGCGGAGGCACTGAAGCTTTCTTT
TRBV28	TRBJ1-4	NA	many	CASSSPRVSVEKLFF	TGTGCCAGCAGTTCACCCCGGGTTTCTGTCGAAAAACTGTTTTTT
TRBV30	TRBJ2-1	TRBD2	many	CAWTPLAGVLDEQFF	TGTGCCTGGACGCCACTAGCGGGAGTTCTGGATGAGCAGTTCTTC
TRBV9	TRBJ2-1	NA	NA	CASSVGFANNEQFF	TGTGCCAGCAGCGTAGGTTTCGCGAACAATGAGCAGTTCTTC
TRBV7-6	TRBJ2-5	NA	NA	CASRLNVVGGQETQYF	TGTGCCAGCAGGTTAAATGTTGTCGGGGGACAAGAGACCCAGTACTTC
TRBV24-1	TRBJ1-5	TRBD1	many	CATSDRQGDGQPQHF	TGTGCCACCAGTGACCGACAGGGGGATGGTCAGCCCCAGCATTTT
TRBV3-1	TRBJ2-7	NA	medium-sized	CASSQRNEQYF	TGTGCCAGCAGCCAACGGAATGAGCAGTACTTC
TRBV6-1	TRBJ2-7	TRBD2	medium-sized	CASSYRAGVLYEQYF	TGTGCCAGCAGTTACCGGGCGGGGGTCCTCTACGAGCAGTACTTC
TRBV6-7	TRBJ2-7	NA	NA	CASSPTRAYEQYF	TGTGCCAGCAGCCCGACACGAGCCTACGAGCAGTACTTC
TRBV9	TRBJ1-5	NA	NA	CASSGDITRGDTQHF	TGTGCCAGCAGCGGGGACATTACTCGGGGAGATACGCAGCATTTT
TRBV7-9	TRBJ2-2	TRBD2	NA	CGSSFSGVTGELFF	TGTGGCAGCAGCTTTAGCGGGGTCACCGGGGAGCTGTTTTTT
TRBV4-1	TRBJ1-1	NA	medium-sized	CASSPIQGVSTEAFF	TGCGCCAGCAGCCCAATACAGGGAGTGTCCACTGAAGCTTTCTTT
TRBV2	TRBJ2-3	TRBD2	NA	CASNGQAGGTGTQYF	TGTGCCAGCAACGGGCAAGCGGGGGGCACGGGTACGCAGTATTTT
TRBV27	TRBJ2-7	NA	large	CASSPTLARAKSYEQYF	TGTGCCAGCAGTCCTACTCTGGCTCGGGCCAAGTCCTACGAGCAGTACTTC
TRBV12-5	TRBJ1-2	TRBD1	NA	CASGLWDSRYGYTF	TGTGCTAGTGGTTTATGGGACAGTCGGTATGGCTACACCTTC
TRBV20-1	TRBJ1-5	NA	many	CSARESKALAYSNQPQHF	TGCAGTGCTAGAGAATCGAAGGCCCTGGCGTATAGCAATCAGCCCCAGCATTTT
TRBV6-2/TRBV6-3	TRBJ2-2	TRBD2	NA	CASSSSTSGANTGELFF	TGTGCCAGCAGTTCCTCGACTAGCGGGGCGAACACCGGGGAGCTGTTTTTT
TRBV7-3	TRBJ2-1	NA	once	CASSTNYNEQFF	TGTGCCAGCAGCACAAATTACAATGAGCAGTTCTTC
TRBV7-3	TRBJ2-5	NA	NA	CASRRDGSETQYF	TGTGCCAGCAGACGTGACGGAAGCGAGACCCAGTACTTC
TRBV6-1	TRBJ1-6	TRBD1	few	CASSEALWGQPAGPPLHF	TGTGCCAGCAGTGAAGCGCTATGGGGACAGCCCGCGGGTCCACCCCTCCACTTT
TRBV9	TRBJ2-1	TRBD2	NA	CASSPGTSGNYNEQFF	TGTGCCAGCAGCCCAGGGACTAGCGGGAACTACAATGAGCAGTTCTTC
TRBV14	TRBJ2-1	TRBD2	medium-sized	CASSQDWDYRTYNEQFF	TGTGCCAGCAGCCAAGATTGGGACTACCGCACCTACAATGAGCAGTTCTTC
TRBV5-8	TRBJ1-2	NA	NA	CAGSLVGVYGYTF	TGTGCCGGCAGCTTGGTGGGGGTCTATGGCTACACCTTC
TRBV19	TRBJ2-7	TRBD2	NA	CASSPSGIREQYF	TGTGCCAGTAGTCCCAGCGGGATCCGCGAGCAGTACTTC
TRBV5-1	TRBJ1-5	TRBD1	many	CASSTGTGSQPQHF	TGCGCCAGCAGCACTGGGACAGGGAGTCAGCCCCAGCATTTT
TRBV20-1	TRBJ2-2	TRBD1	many	CSAAGQGARTGELFF	TGCAGTGCTGCCGGACAGGGGGCGCGAACCGGGGAGCTGTTTTTT
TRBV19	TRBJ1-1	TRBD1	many	CASSMGQGARNPEAFF	TGTGCCAGTAGTATGGGACAGGGGGCGCGAAATCCCGAAGCTTTCTTT
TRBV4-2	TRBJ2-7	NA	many	CASSLIGGTPVHEQYF	TGTGCCAGCAGCCTCATAGGGGGGACGCCGGTCCACGAGCAGTACTTC
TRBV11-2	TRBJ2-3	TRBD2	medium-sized	CASGRGTSGRWADTQYF	TGTGCCAGCGGTAGAGGGACTAGCGGGAGATGGGCAGATACGCAGTATTTT
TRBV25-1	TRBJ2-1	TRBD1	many	CASSELETGGDSNEQFF	TGTGCCAGCAGTGAATTAGAGACAGGGGGAGATTCAAATGAGCAGTTCTTC
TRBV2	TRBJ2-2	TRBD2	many	CASSGQRGGLNTGELFF	TGTGCCAGCAGTGGCCAGCGGGGGGGCTTGAACACCGGGGAGCTGTTTTTT
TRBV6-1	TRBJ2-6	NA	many	CASSEFGGGANVLTF	TGTGCCAGCAGTGAATTTGGGGGGGGGGCCAACGTCCTGACTTTC
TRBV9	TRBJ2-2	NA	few	CASSPGVGASTGELFF	TGTGCCAGCAGCCCTGGGGTAGGGGCGTCCACCGGGGAGCTGTTTTTT
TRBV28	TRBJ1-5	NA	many	CASTPGQYQPQHF	TGTGCCAGCACCCCGGGGCAGTATCAGCCCCAGCATTTT
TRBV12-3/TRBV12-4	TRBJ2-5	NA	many	CASSYRDTEETQYF	TGTGCCAGCAGTTACCGGGACACGGAAGAGACCCAGTACTTC
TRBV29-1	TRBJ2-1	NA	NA	CSIRRGNEQFF	TGCAGCATTCGTCGGGGGAATGAGCAGTTCTTC
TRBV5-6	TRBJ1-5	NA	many	CASSRRFGQHSNQPQHF	TGTGCCAGCAGCCGCCGGTTTGGACAGCACTCCAATCAGCCCCAGCATTTT
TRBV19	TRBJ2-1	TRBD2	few	CASSPGTSGRDEQFF	TGTGCCAGTAGTCCCGGGACTAGCGGACGGGATGAGCAGTTCTTC